The rows below give T cell receptor beta chains drawn from one sample of a study of CXCR3-negative and CXCR3-positive naive CD8 T cells. TCRdb re-analyzed the 5' RACE reads; it lists each CDR3 protein once, without DNA. The table for this sample gives about 5,900 distinct CDR3 sequences. Sequenced sample: naive CXCR3+ CD8+ T cells from blood. These receptors came from a human donor in good health. Some clones in this sample may be carry-over from other donors' samples. Both conserved end residues are part of each CDR3. Each record gives: clone size, J gene, V gene, CDR3 protein. A row's size may be missing; if present it is once, few, many or a size class.

NA	TRBJ1-2	TRBV15	CATSSAGTGVNYGYTF
medium-sized	TRBJ2-1	TRBV27	CASSFGAEDSQSSYNEQFF
NA	TRBJ2-1	TRBV4-1	CASSQHKSSYNEQFF
NA	TRBJ1-1	TRBV18	CASSHPTGTGDTEAFF
NA	TRBJ2-1	TRBV27	CASSPGTSGVEQFF
medium-sized	TRBJ2-1	TRBV14	CASSQSGLGYGNEQFF
NA	TRBJ2-7	TRBV7-9	CASSLALGGLGNEQFF
NA	TRBJ2-7	TRBV3-1	CASSQERSYEQYF
NA	TRBJ2-1	TRBV5-1	CASKEGNDNEQFF
NA	TRBJ2-3	TRBV2	CASSDPLVQGASDTQYF
medium-sized	TRBJ2-5	TRBV2	CASRDRYQETQYF
NA	TRBJ2-1	TRBV16	CASSQVLESYNEQFF
medium-sized	TRBJ1-2	TRBV7-2	CASTAGGSDTNYGYTF
medium-sized	TRBJ1-1	TRBV5-1	CASSLGQARTEAFF
medium-sized	TRBJ2-1	TRBV19	CASSIVEIGNNEQFF
NA	TRBJ2-2	TRBV6-5	CASSPLPGTGELFF
medium-sized	TRBJ1-1	TRBV29-1	CSVGQIRYTEAFF
NA	TRBJ2-1	TRBV19	CASSIGDYSSYNEQFF
NA	TRBJ2-5	TRBV19	CASSIASHDMYQETQYF
NA	TRBJ2-1	TRBV5-1	CASSDATQPSSGRYNEQFF
NA	TRBJ2-7	TRBV7-6	CASSLTGTAYEQYF
medium-sized	TRBJ2-3	TRBV29-1	CSTGTSGDTQYF
NA	TRBJ1-2	TRBV7-2	CASTTGVSDTNYGYTF
medium-sized	TRBJ2-5	TRBV12-3/TRBV12-4	CASSSSGGRETQYF
NA	TRBJ2-3	TRBV20-1	CSAPPPSSGLRGTSTDTQYF
NA	TRBJ2-1	TRBV20-1	CSARPISDRNTYNEQFF
NA	TRBJ2-1	TRBV20-1	CSASRETYNEQFF
NA	TRBJ1-2	TRBV29-1	CSVPRAGYGYTF
NA	TRBJ1-4	TRBV28	CASSFGDGNEKLFF
medium-sized	TRBJ2-5	TRBV6-2/TRBV6-3	CASSRKAAGVGETQYF
NA	TRBJ2-1	TRBV19	CASSIASGSSNEQFF
medium-sized	TRBJ2-5	TRBV29-1	CSVEPGQGAIGETQYF
medium-sized	TRBJ2-1	TRBV11-3	CASSLRGQPSYNEQFF
NA	TRBJ1-5	TRBV23-1	CASSQSGDRGNQPQHF
NA	TRBJ2-4	TRBV6-5	CASTPTPNGENIQYF
NA	TRBJ2-7	TRBV4-1	CASSSQGAGEQYF
NA	TRBJ2-3	TRBV28	CASSSPETLSTDTQYF
medium-sized	TRBJ1-1	TRBV13	CASSYPSGGTEAFF
NA	TRBJ2-7	TRBV29-1	CSVELGYEQYF
medium-sized	TRBJ2-3	TRBV9	CASSVGQLTDTQYF
NA	TRBJ2-7	TRBV5-1	CASSLIAGTYEQYF
medium-sized	TRBJ1-2	TRBV20-1	CSATGTGIGFYGYTF
medium-sized	TRBJ1-2	TRBV15	CATSSGVGARSYTF
NA	TRBJ2-7	TRBV4-1	CASSQDWAASYEQYF
medium-sized	TRBJ2-1	TRBV4-2	CASRGWDPGGSYNEQFF
NA	TRBJ2-1	TRBV7-6	CASSRGTGLDEQFF
NA	TRBJ1-1	TRBV5-6	CASSGTGPTEAFF
NA	TRBJ1-1	TRBV13	CASSFGTWGTEAFF
medium-sized	TRBJ2-1	TRBV6-5	CASSYSISGSYEQFF
NA	TRBJ2-7	TRBV28	CASSLTGSYEQYF
NA	TRBJ1-5	TRBV20-1	CSARDSRSINQPQHF